This T cell receptor beta chain was sequenced during a study of T cells in women clearing cervical HPV infection (dated by TCRdb to between 2017 and 2018). For the study in its entirety: Cases were about 25 women with histologically confirmed HPV16-related CIN3 or worse, including a couple of invasive cancers. Median age was roughly 35 years in cases versus around 40 in controls, and baseline characteristics did not differ significantly. The parent cohort enrolled 9,800 or so women aged 18 or older in Guanacaste, Costa Rica, during about 1992 to 1995 and followed them for approximately seven years. Among cases, blood sampling came a median of nearly 150 days after lesion detection, with an interquartile range of about 80 to 210 days. Blood from cases was collected at the visit where the lesion was first found, while blood from controls was collected once the infection could no longer be detected. The approximately 23 controls were women who cleared a single incident HPV16 infection within 12 months without developing precancer or cancer. Five blinded duplicates per group were added as quality controls, so that some 60 samples were obtained: 50 or so participants and around 10 replicates. Cases and controls were matched on age within five years and on year of sample collection. Nested within Costa Rica's Guanacaste HPV Natural History Study, an exploratory proof-of-principle case-control study compared TCR repertoires across cervical HPV16 outcomes. Since HLA typing was available for only a few women, HLA type could not be ruled out as a confounder. What the authors observed across the whole study: Lower TRBV6-7 relative abundance was observed in cases than in controls (around 0.1% versus 0.15%; Bonferroni P = 0.0008). Whether associations preceded infection or resulted from infection could not be shown with the cross-sectional design, and effector/memory subsets and HPV-specific T cells were not isolated. Because T-cell numbers per sample were unknown, differences in richness could reflect varying T-cell content rather than repertoire biology. Across sequencing depths, CIN3+ cases showed significantly higher TCR repertoire richness than controls, but evenness did not differ between the groups. Cases were distinguished from controls with an estimated AUC of almost 0.85 by random forest classifiers combining richness and V gene abundances.

TCR beta CDR3 regions were amplified by multiplex PCR from an average of roughly 1,300 ng genomic DNA per sample using the immunoSEQ assay. Primer bias was corrected in the assay by using a complete synthetic TCR repertoire to establish an amplification baseline. Amplicons were sequenced on the Illumina platform. For the original study's pipeline: Sequences were error-corrected by clustering with frequency ratios and a modified nearest-neighbor algorithm and were then analyzed in the immunoSEQ Analyzer with IMGT gene definitions. TCR richness and evenness were averaged over 20 rarefaction repeats at each rarefaction depth, excluding samples with fewer sequences than the depth. V, D and J gene relative abundances were compared between groups with Wilcoxon rank sum tests, applying FDR correction. In the blinded duplicates, the intraclass correlation was 90% to 97% for TCR richness and averaged around 78% across fewer than 80 gene segments. The source is immuneACCESS, and TCRdb retained only in-frame sequences with V and J called. Part of the clones is not carried over; for the studies checked, unresolved V genes explain less than half of this, and the remainder is unexplained. The DNA gave D and trimming, while V, J and clone size come from that table. This sample's listing comprises around 28,000 clones. 3.1% of the sample rests with the top ten.

Every participant had a single incident cervical HPV16 infection, and prevalent HPV16 infections were excluded. Cervical HPV DNA was detected with MY09/MY11 PCR, and genotyping was done by dot-blot hybridization. Around 14 mL of heparinized blood was centrifuged, after which the buffy coat was aliquoted, frozen at -30 degrees C, and then stored at -80 degrees C. Genomic DNA was extracted from buffy coat specimens using QIAGEN kits. From cysteine to phenylalanine, the CDR3 is 18 amino acids long. The DNA covers only part of the CDR3, 45 bases in frame from base 1. The germline V gene (reference sequence) supplies CDR1 LNHDA and CDR2 SQIVND. For this clone: The antigen this receptor binds is unknown. The read terminates 3 residues ahead of where the CDR3 ends, so the germline J gene completes it.

Sequencing input: blood buffy coat. The chain couples TRBV19 to TRBJ1-2, with 8 central nucleotides matching TRBD1. This sequence originates from a woman between 18 and 69 years old with a cervical HPV16 infection that either progressed to CIN3+ or cleared (not recorded which). The CDR3 here reads CASSIVFLSGGALKGYTF. CDR3 DNA, as far as it was read: TGTGCCAGTAGTATAGTCTTTCTTTCAGGGGGCGCATTGAAAGGC.